The T cell receptor beta chain described here comes from a study of blood T cell repertoires in COVID-19. Looking at the study overall: The United States, Italy and Spain were the sources of the acute and convalescent COVID-19 samples. PBMCs, B-cell-depleted T cells, or T cells provided the cDNA or gDNA that made up the material.

Per the original methods: Amplified reference gene primers provided the basis for estimating nucleated cell counts. Some clones are missing from TCRdb's copy, which holds only in-frame ones; the method was immunoSEQ multiplex PCR. D and trimming come from the DNA, and the V and J calls and clone size come from that table. The data show 77,000 or so clones, with approximately 83% seen just once and 5% to 7% held by the top ten. CDR3 length equals 15 residues. Germline CDR1 is LNHDA and CDR2 is SQIVND (reference sequence). Germline trimming cut 1 base from V and 4 bases from J; bases unmatched to any gene: 5.

Input material: peripheral blood. The source of this sequence is a woman aged 60-70 years with acute or convalescent COVID-19. The V gene is TRBV19, the J gene TRBJ1-2; 8 bases align to TRBD1. The CDR3 here is CASSIVLGQAYGYTF. Here the CDR3 DNA reads TGTGCCAGTAGTATAGTCTTGGGACAGGCCTATGGCTACACCTTC.